This TCR beta chain is from a study of shared clonotypes between healthy human individuals. This CDR3 comprises 14 residues. Germline V gene sequence: CDR1 WNHNN, CDR2 SYGVQD (reference sequence). V lost 6 bases and J lost 5; bases outside the gene matches: 7. Assay runs were performed at deep level. PCR replicates performed on unsorted PBMC used approximately 300 ng DNA, some 30,000 T cell genomes. Original processing notes: For the immunoSEQ data, sequences were junction-only without quality scores, so filtering differed. Method: immunoSEQ multiplex PCR; TCRdb's copy keeps in-frame clones and lacks some. V and J calls and clone size follow that table, whereas D and trimming were derived from the DNA. The sample consists of more than 400,000 clones, roughly 80% of them appearing once.

This TCR was sampled from a woman aged 35 to 49 in good health. Some clones in this sample may be carry-over from other donors' samples. The specimen sequenced was PBMCs. V and J are TRBV10-1 and TRBJ2-1, with 7 positions matching TRBD1. The CDR3 region is CASSKLDRDNEQFF. The CDR3 region has the DNA TGCGCCAGCAGCAAACTTGACAGGGACAATGAGCAGTTCTTC.